This T cell receptor (beta chain) is drawn from a study of OX40 agonist ivuxolimab in advanced cancers. Study information: Partial responses were recorded for three patients, including one with hepatocellular carcinoma and two with cutaneous melanoma.

Patients with a history of autoimmune disease or on systemic immunosuppression were excluded. Blood specimens came from baseline, cycle 4 day 1, and cycle 7 day 1. The data were produced by immunoSEQ multiplex PCR, yet TCRdb's version contains in-frame clones alone and is incomplete. In the table there are approximately 50,000 clones, roughly 84% of which are singletons. The ends were cut back, 0 bases at V and 4 bases at J, with 3 bases in the middle. CDR3 length equals 12 residues. CDR1 and CDR2 from the germline V gene are WNHNN and SYGVQD (reference sequence). The origin of this receptor is an adult with an advanced solid tumor such as melanoma, head and neck, liver or kidney cancer. This chain connects TRBV10-1 to TRBJ2-5; the D is unclear. Sequenced here: CD4+ or CD8+ T cells sorted from blood, sampled in a trial of the OX40 agonist ivuxolimab. The CDR3 reads CASSESPETQYF. DNA of the CDR3: TGCGCCAGCAGTGAGTCCCCAGAGACCCAGTACTTC.